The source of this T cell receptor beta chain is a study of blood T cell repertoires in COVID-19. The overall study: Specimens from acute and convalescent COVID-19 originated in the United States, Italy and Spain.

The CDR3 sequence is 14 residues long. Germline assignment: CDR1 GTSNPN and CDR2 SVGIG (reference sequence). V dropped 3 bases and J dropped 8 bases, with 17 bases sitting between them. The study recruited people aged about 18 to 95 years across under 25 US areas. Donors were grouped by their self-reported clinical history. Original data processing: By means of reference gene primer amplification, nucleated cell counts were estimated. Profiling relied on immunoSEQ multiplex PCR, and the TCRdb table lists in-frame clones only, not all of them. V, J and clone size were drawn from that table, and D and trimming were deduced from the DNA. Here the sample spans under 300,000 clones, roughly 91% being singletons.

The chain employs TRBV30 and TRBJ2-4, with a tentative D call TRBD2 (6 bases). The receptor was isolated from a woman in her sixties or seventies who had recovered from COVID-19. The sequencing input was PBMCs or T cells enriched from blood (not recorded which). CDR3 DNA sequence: TGTGCCTGGAGCCCCGGGTCTAGCGTCTACATTCAGTACTTC. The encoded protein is CAWSPGSSVYIQYF.